This passage covers 16 T cell receptor beta chains from one sample sequenced in a study of early T cells in non-severe SARS-CoV-2 infection. TCRdb passed the 5' RACE reads through MiXCR, listing each CDR3 protein once. The data contain under 70,000 distinct CDR3 sequences, 11% of them singletons. The sequencing sample was made of whole blood. The receptors come from an adult who was a healthcare worker with PCR-confirmed SARS-CoV-2 infection or an uninfected control (not recorded which).

This clonotype was observed many times. The rearrangement links TRBV6-5 to TRBJ2-7, with 9 bases identical to TRBD2. The germline CDR1 and CDR2 sequences are MNHEY and SVGAGI. The ends lost 11 bases at V and 5 bases at J; junction bases unmatched: 13. The CDR3 has 14 amino acids. The CDR3 reads CAARNSGRIDEQYF. The DNA for the CDR3 is TGTGCCGCACGAAATAGCGGGAGAATCGACGAGCAGTACTTC.

This clonotype was counted at least ten times. This chain joins TRBV7-2 and TRBJ1-1, with D unclear. This CDR3 comprises 14 residues. V was clipped by 1 base and J by 11 bases, with 17 bases between them. Germline CDR1 and CDR2: SGHTA and FQGNSA. The DNA for the CDR3 is TGTGCCAGCAGCTTAGGAGTGGCGTCTTTTGTGGCTTTCTTT. Protein: CASSLGVASFVAFF.

Ten or more counts support this clonotype. The chain joins TRBV7-2 to TRBJ1-2; D is undetermined. This CDR3 has 14 amino acids. Germline V lookup: CDR1 SGHTA, CDR2 FQGNSA. The V and J ends lost 5 bases and 4 bases respectively, with 14 bases between them. CDR3 protein: CASSPESSLYGYTF. The CDR3 bases are TGTGCCAGCAGCCCCGAGTCGAGCCTCTATGGCTACACCTTC.

Turning to this clonotype: Being one base from a much bigger clone, this may be a read error. The chain uses TRBV7-9 and TRBJ1-2; 8 nucleotides match TRBD1. This CDR3 region has 14 residues. The germline gives CDR1 SEHNR, CDR2 FQNEAQ (reference sequence). CDR3 in amino acids: CASSLDRVVQGYIF. CDR3 in DNA: TGTGCCAGCAGTTTGGACAGGGTGGTGCAAGGCTACATCTTC.

This clonotype was detected many times. The chain is built from TRBV7-9 and TRBJ2-2, with D possibly called TRBD1 or TRBD2 (5 bases each). Germline V gene sequence: CDR1 SEHNR, CDR2 FQNEAQ (reference sequence). Trimming pared 4 bases from V and 6 bases from J, leaving 15 bases between. The CDR3 loop spans 15 amino acids. Written as DNA, the CDR3 is TGTGCCAGCAGCTCCCGGGACCCCACCGCCGGGGAGCTGTTTTTT. Protein: CASSSRDPTAGELFF.

This clonotype showed up many times. This rearrangement joins TRBV7-2 to TRBJ2-5; D remains ambiguous. The CDR3 totals 12 residues. Germline loops: CDR1 SGHTA, CDR2 FQGNSA. Trimming pared 5 bases from V and 3 bases from J, leaving 7 bases between. CDR3 region: CASSRREETQYF. Here the CDR3 DNA reads TGTGCCAGCAGCCGTCGTGAAGAGACCCAGTACTTC. Based on the CDR3 plus reference TRBV7-2 and TRBJ2-5, the full variable domain is GAGVSQSPSNKVTEKGKDVELRCDPISGHTALYWYRQSLGQGLEFLIYFQGNSAPDKSGLPSDRFSAERTGGSVSTLTIQRTQQEDSAVYLCASSRREETQYFGPGTRLLVL.

Ten or more counts support this clonotype. This rearrangement joins TRBV6-5 to TRBJ1-4; 9 bases fit TRBD1. Germline values: CDR1 MNHEY, CDR2 SVGAGI. The V gene end was trimmed by 6 bases and the J gene end by 4 bases; junction bases not matched to a gene: 18. The CDR3 has 19 residues. CDR3 DNA: TGTGCCAGCAGGGCCCGAACCGGGACAGGGTCTACTTTTAATGAAAAACTGTTTTTT. Amino acids: CASRARTGTGSTFNEKLFF.

This clonotype was counted a few times. This sequence joins TRBV6-1 and TRBJ2-3; 12 nucleotides align to TRBD2. The germline V gene encodes CDR1 MNHNS and CDR2 SASEGT. The CDR3 runs to 13 residues. J was trimmed by 7 bases and V by 7 bases; bases with no gene match: 3. CDR3 loop: CASITSGRYTQYF. Here the CDR3 DNA reads TGTGCCAGCATTACTAGCGGGAGGTATACGCAGTATTTT.

This clonotype was detected many times. The chain uses TRBV11-3 and TRBJ2-3, with TRBD2 identical over 10 bases. Germline V gene sequence: CDR1 SGHNT, CDR2 YENEEA. J gave up 6 bases and V 0 bases, and 9 bases lay outside the gene matches. This CDR3 is 17 amino acids long. Here the CDR3 reads CASSLDGVAGGRDTQYF. The CDR3 region has the DNA TGTGCCAGCAGCTTAGATGGGGTAGCGGGAGGCCGGGATACGCAGTATTTT.

The chain has TRBV29-1 and TRBJ2-2, with 7 bases identical to TRBD2. Germline V gene lookup returns CDR1 SQVTM and CDR2 ANQGSEA. This CDR3 comprises 14 residues. J lost 2 bases, V lost 6 bases, and 6 bases had no gene match. The chain's CDR3 is CSVASGANTGELFF. The CDR3 DNA follows: TGCAGCGTGGCTAGCGGAGCCAACACCGGGGAGCTGTTTTTT.

This clonotype was seen a few times. V usage is TRBV4-1 and J usage is TRBJ2-5; TRBD1 is a possible D gene (6 bases). Between the trimmed V and J ends, which lost 0 bases and 4 bases, there was a span of 9 bases. CDR3 size: 14 residues. Germline CDR1 is MGHRA and CDR2 is YSYEKL. CDR3 nucleotide sequence: TGCGCCAGCAGCCAAGAAACAGGGACAGAGACCCAGTACTTC. Amino acids: CASSQETGTETQYF.

This clonotype has more than one count but fewer than ten. The CDR3 nucleotides read TGTGCCAGCAGCCGAACAGGCTACGGCTTCTTT. Protein product: CASSRTGYGFF. The genes are TRBV28 and TRBJ1-1, with D possibly matching TRBD1 (5 bases). V lost 6 bases to trimming and J lost 14 bases, with 16 bases between them. This CDR3 contains 11 residues. Germline CDR1 and CDR2: MDHEN and SYDVKM.

In this sample, this clonotype turned up many times. This chain joins TRBV10-2 and TRBJ2-5; 9 bases agree with TRBD2. There are 14 residues in the CDR3. Germline-derived CDR1 and CDR2 are WSHSY and SAAADI. J lost 4 bases, V lost 6 bases, and 6 bases had no gene match. The DNA for the CDR3 is TGCGCCAGCAGCCCCCAAGCGGGAGGAGAGACCCAGTACTTC. This codes for CASSPQAGGETQYF.

This clonotype was counted ten times or more. The J gene is TRBJ2-7, the V gene TRBV5-1; possible D gene TRBD2, 6 bases. Germline-derived CDR1 and CDR2 are SGHRS and YFSETQ. V lost 0 bases to trimming and J lost 1 base, with 8 bases between them. The CDR3 extends over 14 amino acids. The CDR3 DNA reads as TGCGCCAGCAGCTTGGTGGCGGGGTCCTACGAGCAGTACTTC. This sequence encodes CASSLVAGSYEQYF.

This clonotype was seen at least ten times. This sequence joins TRBV15 and TRBJ2-2; D gene ambiguous. Germline V gene lookup returns CDR1 LNHNV and CDR2 YYDKDF (reference sequence). V shed 0 bases and J shed 6 bases, with 14 bases lying between them. The CDR3 has 16 amino acids. The CDR3 here is CATSREEGSLSGELFF. The CDR3, as DNA: TGTGCCACCAGCAGAGAGGAAGGGTCCCTCTCCGGGGAGCTGTTTTTT. Full variable domain (outside the CDR3, taken from reference TRBV15 and TRBJ2-2): DAMVIQNPRYQVTQFGKPVTLSCSQTLNHNVMYWYQQKSSQAPKLLFHYYDKDFNNEADTPDNFQSRRPNTSFCFLDIRSPGLGDTAMYLCATSREEGSLSGELFFGEGSRLTVL.

This clonotype occurred many times. This chain joins TRBV18 and TRBJ2-3; TRBD1 might be the D (5 bases). Trimming cost V 4 bases and J 2 bases, with 10 bases left between them. Germline V gives CDR1 KGHSH, CDR2 LQKENI. The CDR3 runs 14 residues. The CDR3 DNA reads as TGTGCCAGCTCACGGGGCGTATTCACAGATACGCAGTATTTT. This encodes CASSRGVFTDTQYF.